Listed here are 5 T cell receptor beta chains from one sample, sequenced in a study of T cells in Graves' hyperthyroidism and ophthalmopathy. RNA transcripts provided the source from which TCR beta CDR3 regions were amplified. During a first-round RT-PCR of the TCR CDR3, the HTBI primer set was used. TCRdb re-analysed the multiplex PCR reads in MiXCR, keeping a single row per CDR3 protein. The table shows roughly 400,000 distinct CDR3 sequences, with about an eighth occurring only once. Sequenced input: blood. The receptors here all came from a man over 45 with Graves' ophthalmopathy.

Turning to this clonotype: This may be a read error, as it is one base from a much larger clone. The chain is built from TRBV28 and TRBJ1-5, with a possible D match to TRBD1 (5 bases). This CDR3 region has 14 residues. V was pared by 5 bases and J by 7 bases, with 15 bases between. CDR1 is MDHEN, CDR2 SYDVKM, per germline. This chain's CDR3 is CASSPRHEGQPQHF. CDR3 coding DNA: TGTGCCAGCAGTCCCCGACACGAGGGGCAGCCCCAGCATTTT.

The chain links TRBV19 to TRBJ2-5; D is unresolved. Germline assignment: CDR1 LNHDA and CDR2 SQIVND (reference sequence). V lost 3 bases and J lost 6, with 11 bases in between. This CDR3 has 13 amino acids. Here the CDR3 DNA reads TGTGCCAGTAGTATCTCCCGTACGAAGACCCAGTACTTC. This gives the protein CASSISRTKTQYF.

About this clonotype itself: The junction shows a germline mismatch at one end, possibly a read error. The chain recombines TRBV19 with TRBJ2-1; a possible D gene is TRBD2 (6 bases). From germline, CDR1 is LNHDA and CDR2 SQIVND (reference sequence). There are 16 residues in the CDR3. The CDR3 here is CASSIDLAKNYNEQLF. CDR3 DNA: TGTGCCAGTAGTATAGATCTAGCGAAAAACTACAATGAGCAGCTCTTC. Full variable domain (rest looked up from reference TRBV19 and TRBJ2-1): DGGITQSPKYLFRKEGQNVTLSCEQNLNHDAMYWYRQDPGQGLRLIYYSQIVNDFQKGDIAEGYSVSREKKESFPLTVTSAQKNPTAFYLCASSIDLAKNYNEQLFGPGTRLTVL.

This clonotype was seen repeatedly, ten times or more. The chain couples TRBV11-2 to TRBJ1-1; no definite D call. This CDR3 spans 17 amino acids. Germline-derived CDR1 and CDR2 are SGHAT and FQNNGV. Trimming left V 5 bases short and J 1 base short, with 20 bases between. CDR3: CASSPEVGLGSNTEAFF. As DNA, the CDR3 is TGTGCCAGCAGCCCGGAGGTGGGTTTAGGTTCGAACACTGAAGCTTTCTTT.

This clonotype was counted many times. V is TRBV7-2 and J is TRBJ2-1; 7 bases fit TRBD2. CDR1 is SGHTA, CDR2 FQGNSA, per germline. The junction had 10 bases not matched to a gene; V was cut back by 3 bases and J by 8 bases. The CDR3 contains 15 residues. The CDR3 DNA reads TGTGCCAGCAGCTTGCTGGCGGGAGTCGGCTATGAGCAGTTCTTC. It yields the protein CASSLLAGVGYEQFF. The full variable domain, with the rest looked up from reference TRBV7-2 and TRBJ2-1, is GAGVSQSPSNKVTEKGKDVELRCDPISGHTALYWYRQSLGQGLEFLIYFQGNSAPDKSGLPSDRFSAERTGGSVSTLTIQRTQQEDSAVYLCASSLLAGVGYEQFFGPGTRLTVL.